This T cell receptor beta chain was identified in a study of cytomegalovirus exposure and HLA in healthy donors. At collection, donors were nominally healthy, but unrecorded immune exposures were probable. Study outcomes and limitations: By a later analysis, the bulk of CMV-associated TCR beta chains appeared HLA-restricted. Only CMV serostatus was available as immune exposure information.

The PCR was carried out with 60 Vbeta primers and 13 Jbeta primers. Using immunoSEQ multiplex PCR, the repertoire was profiled, and TCRdb retains in-frame clones only, with some absent. Of 40,000 to 45,000 clones in the sample, about 50% are singletons; the top ten hold about 12%. Of note for this clone: As yet, its antigen is unknown.

Sample: PBMCs. The clonotype originates from a human donor in good health.

CDR3 in amino acids: CASSSYARALNTEAFF. In DNA, the CDR3 is TGCGCCAGCAGCTCCTATGCCAGGGCTTTGAACACTGAAGCTTTCTTT. The chain joins TRBV5-1 to TRBJ1-1; a possible D gene is TRBD1 (5 bases). This CDR3 has 16 amino acids. V gave up 3 bases and J gave up 0 bases, with 15 bases separating them. CDR1 is SGHRS and CDR2 is YFSETQ in the germline V gene.